What follows are 31 T cell receptor beta chains derived from one specimen sequenced in a study of radiation and T cells in renal cell carcinoma. TCRdb keeps only in-frame clones here, not all; method: immunoSEQ multiplex PCR. This sample yields around 100,000 clones, of which approximately 80% are seen a single time; approximately 6.9% belongs to the top ten. Time point described: blood 4 weeks post-SBRT, at nephrectomy. Treatment of the sample: 15 Gy SBRT to primary tumor, nephrectomy 4 weeks later. Sequenced here: blood, sampled from a patient whose treatment included radiotherapy and nephrectomy. The receptor set was obtained from a man aged 55 to 70 with renal cell carcinoma.

The chain has TRBV6-1 and TRBJ2-1; 9 bases match TRBD2. V shed 1 base, J shed 9 bases, and the junction held 4 bases outside the gene matches. Germline V lookup: CDR1 MNHNS, CDR2 SASEGT. This CDR3 has 14 amino acids. The CDR3 nucleotides read TGTGCCAGCAGTGAAGGGCGGGGGGGAGGTGAGCAGTTCTTC. This sequence encodes CASSEGRGGGEQFF.

As for this clone: Relative to the germline gene, one junction end is altered; a read error may explain this. V is TRBV11-3 and J is TRBJ2-4; perhaps D is TRBD1 or TRBD2 (5 bases each). The length of the CDR3 is 14 residues. The germline CDR1 and CDR2 sequences are SGHNT and YENEEA. The chain's CDR3 is CVSSLVGTSNIQYF. For the CDR3, the DNA is TGTGTCAGCAGCTTAGTCGGGACCTCAAACATTCAGTACTTC.

The rearrangement uses TRBV7-8 and TRBJ1-2, with TRBD1 matching over 7 bases. Trimming at V came to 5 bases and at J to 4 bases, leaving 22 bases not matched to a gene. CDR1 and CDR2 from the germline V gene are SGHVS and FQNEAQ. The CDR3 loop spans 19 amino acids. The CDR3 spells CASSPSPTPIGTEIYGYTF. In nucleotides, the CDR3 is TGTGCCAGCAGCCCCAGCCCCACTCCAATTGGGACAGAGATCTATGGCTACACCTTC.

The chain carries TRBV7-2 and TRBJ2-1; TRBD2 might be the D (6 bases). This CDR3 has 16 amino acids. V was clipped by 0 bases and J by 7 bases, with 16 bases between them. Germline loops: CDR1 SGHTA, CDR2 FQGNSA. DNA of the CDR3: TGTGCCAGCAGCTTAGCGCGGGGATCCTTCGGGAATGAGCAGTTCTTC. This translates into CASSLARGSFGNEQFF.

This rearrangement joins TRBV7-6 to TRBJ2-7; TRBD1 might be the D (6 bases). This CDR3 region has 15 residues. Germline assignment: CDR1 SGHVS and CDR2 FNYEAQ. Trimming shortened V by 5 bases and J by 0 bases, and 14 bases separated the two germline ends. Here the CDR3 reads CASSPAGVSSYEQYF. The CDR3 DNA reads TGTGCCAGCAGCCCGGCAGGGGTTAGCTCCTACGAGCAGTACTTC.

This chain links TRBV11-3 with TRBJ2-2; D not resolved. The length of the CDR3 is 13 residues. Germline assignment: CDR1 SGHNT and CDR2 YENEEA. The V gene lost 1 base and the J gene lost 6 bases, with 6 bases spanning the gap. In DNA form, the CDR3 reads TGTGCCAGCAGCTTAGTAAGCTCCGGGGAGCTGTTTTTT. This codes for CASSLVSSGELFF.

The CDR3 bases are TGTGCCAGCAGTTTTTCTAGACAGGGCCCTGAAGCTTTCTTT. As protein: CASSFSRQGPEAFF. This sequence joins TRBV27 and TRBJ1-1; TRBD1 agrees at 7 bases. Germline CDR1 MNHEY, CDR2 SMNVEV (reference sequence). The CDR3 has 14 residues. V trimming: 3 bases; J trimming: 6 bases; junction bases outside the gene matches: 7.

The chain links TRBV9 to TRBJ2-7; D assignment may be TRBD1 or TRBD2 (5 bases each). The CDR3 spans 12 residues. Germline-derived CDR1 and CDR2 are SGDLS and YYNGEE. Trimming left V 5 bases short and J 4 bases short, with 10 bases between. CDR3 protein: CASSKEGYEQYF. The DNA for the CDR3 is TGTGCCAGCAGTAAAGAGGGGTACGAGCAGTACTTC. The variable domain in full, with the rest retrieved from reference TRBV9 and TRBJ2-7, is DSGVTQTPKHLITATGQRVTLRCSPRSGDLSVYWYQQSLDQGLQFLIQYYNGEERAKGNILERFSAQQFPDLHSELNLSSLELGDSALYFCASSKEGYEQYFGPGTRLTVT.

The genes are TRBV4-2 and TRBJ2-7; tentative D call: TRBD1 (6 bases). The germline V and J ends were trimmed by 3 bases and 3 bases, with 18 bases remaining between them. This CDR3 region has 16 residues. In germline, CDR1 is LGHNA, CDR2 YNFKEQ. CDR3 residues: CASSHAGPRGIYEQYF. In nucleotides, the CDR3 is TGTGCCAGCAGCCATGCCGGGCCGAGGGGGATCTACGAGCAGTACTTC.

The chain links TRBV4-3 to TRBJ2-2; 9 bases are a match to TRBD2. This CDR3 region has 15 residues. Germline loops: CDR1 LGHNA, CDR2 YSLEER. V shed 3 bases and J 2 bases; nucleotides not matched to a gene: 1. The CDR3 here is CASSHGTSNTGELFF. The DNA of the CDR3 is TGCGCCAGCAGCCACGGGACTAGCAACACCGGGGAGCTGTTTTTT.

This clone occurred once. The J gene is TRBJ2-1, the V gene TRBV7-8; the D gene is possibly TRBD1 (6 bases). Germline V CDR1 and CDR2: SGHVS, FQNEAQ. The CDR3 has 14 residues. V was clipped by 4 bases and J by 5 bases, with 12 bases between them. The CDR3: CASSSRDKHNEQFF. The CDR3 DNA reads TGTGCCAGCAGCTCTCGGGACAAGCACAATGAGCAGTTCTTC.

This chain links TRBV9 with TRBJ2-3, with 9 bases that match TRBD2. The CDR3 is 16 residues long. V shed 3 bases and J 4 bases; nucleotides not matched to a gene: 9. CDR1 is SGDLS, CDR2 YYNGEE, per germline. In nucleotides, the CDR3 is TGTGCCAGCAGCGCTCGTCTAGCGGGATTAGCAGATACGCAGTATTTT. It yields the protein CASSARLAGLADTQYF.

In this sample, this clone turned up a few times. The J gene is TRBJ2-4, the V gene TRBV2; D not resolved. The CDR3 contains 15 residues. The V end was cut by 4 bases, the J end by 0 bases, with 10 bases between. The germline V gene has CDR1 SNHLY and CDR2 FYNNEI. The CDR3 loop reads CASSGGTIAKNIQYF. CDR3 DNA sequence: TGTGCCAGCAGTGGGGGTACTATAGCCAAAAACATTCAGTACTTC.

The chain uses TRBV10-3 and TRBJ2-5; the match to TRBD1 covers 9 bases. V was clipped by 3 bases and J by 4 bases; unmatched bases: 6. CDR1 is ENHRY and CDR2 is SYGVKD in the germline V gene. CDR3 length: 15 amino acids. The CDR3 protein is CAISDALTGGETQYF. CDR3 DNA sequence: TGTGCCATCAGTGACGCTTTGACAGGGGGAGAGACCCAGTACTTC.

This chain links TRBV19 with TRBJ2-2; no reliable D call. V gave up 0 bases and J gave up 3 bases, with 11 bases separating them. CDR1 is LNHDA, CDR2 SQIVND, per germline (reference sequence). This CDR3 is 16 amino acids long. Here the CDR3 reads CASSIDLRSYTGELFF. The CDR3 nucleotides read TGTGCCAGTAGTATAGATCTGAGGAGCTACACCGGGGAGCTGTTTTTT.

The chain couples TRBV19 to TRBJ2-2, with 9 nucleotides matching TRBD1. V shed 3 bases and J 7 bases; nucleotides not matched to a gene: 9. The CDR3 length is 16 residues. The germline V gene has CDR1 LNHDA and CDR2 SQIVND (reference sequence). The CDR3 region is CASSIIGTGQGGELFF. DNA for the CDR3: TGTGCCAGTAGTATCATAGGGACAGGGCAGGGCGGGGAGCTGTTTTTT.

This chain joins TRBV2 and TRBJ2-5; 9 bases are a match to TRBD2. Germline CDR1 reads SNHLY; CDR2 reads FYNNEI. V dropped 3 bases and J dropped 6; count of bases not matched to a gene: 8. This CDR3 is 15 amino acids long. The CDR3: CASSEGASGVKTQYF. DNA for the CDR3: TGTGCCAGCAGTGAGGGGGCTAGCGGGGTCAAGACCCAGTACTTC.

The CDR3 here is CASSPLDRYTGELFF. CDR3 sequence (DNA): TGTGCCAGCAGCCCACTAGACAGATACACCGGGGAGCTGTTTTTT. The chain is built from TRBV7-8 and TRBJ2-2; either TRBD1 or TRBD2 may fit D (5 bases each). Looked up from germline, CDR1 is SGHVS and CDR2 is FQNEAQ. The CDR3 contains 15 residues. V was pared by 5 bases and J by 3 bases, with 13 bases between.

The chain joins TRBV28 to TRBJ2-7; D is possibly TRBD1 (6 bases). This CDR3 is built from 14 residues. Trimming cost V 6 bases and J 2 bases, with 14 bases left between them. Per germline, CDR1 MDHEN and CDR2 SYDVKM. This CDR3 is CASSLHGQPYEQYF. The DNA of the CDR3 is TGTGCCAGCAGCCTCCACGGACAGCCCTACGAGCAGTACTTC.

CDR3 in DNA: TGCGCCAGCAGCTTGTATCAGGACTCGCCCTACGAGCAGTACTTC. Amino acids: CASSLYQDSPYEQYF. This sequence joins TRBV5-1 and TRBJ2-7; possibly TRBD2 for D (5 bases). The CDR3 is 15 amino acids. Trimming removed 1 base from V and 2 bases from J, with 13 bases in between. Germline V gene sequence: CDR1 SGHRS, CDR2 YFSETQ. Full variable domain (missing parts from reference TRBV5-1 and TRBJ2-7): KAGVTQTPRYLIKTRGQQVTLSCSPISGHRSVSWYQQTPGQGLQFLFEYFSETQRNKGNFPGRFSGRQFSNSRSEMNVSTLELGDSALYLCASSLYQDSPYEQYFGPGTRLTVT.

The chain joins TRBV18 to TRBJ2-7; TRBD1 aligns across 10 bases. This CDR3 spans 14 amino acids. V trimming: 7 bases; J trimming: 6 bases; junction bases outside the gene matches: 9. Germline CDR1 KGHSH, CDR2 LQKENI. CDR3 nucleotide sequence: TGTGCCAGCTTCCCGGGACAGGGGTTCGGCGAGCAGTACTTC. Residues: CASFPGQGFGEQYF.

The chain is built from TRBV18 and TRBJ2-7, with D possibly matching TRBD1 (6 bases). The V end lost 3 bases, the J end lost 2 bases, and 14 bases lay between the germline ends. Per the germline V gene, CDR1 is KGHSH and CDR2 is LQKENI. The CDR3 is 15 residues long. CDR3 residues: CASSPGTPTTYEQYF. The DNA of the CDR3 is TGTGCCAGCTCACCCGGGACACCGACGACCTACGAGCAGTACTTC.

This clone was counted a single time. The chain uses TRBV5-1 and TRBJ2-3; 9 bases match TRBD2. This CDR3 is 18 amino acids long. In germline, CDR1 is SGHRS, CDR2 YFSETQ. V trimming: 0 bases; J trimming: 1 base; junction bases outside the gene matches: 9. CDR3 in DNA: TGCGCCAGCAGCTTGGAGCCTAGCGGGAAAAGGGGCACAGATACGCAGTATTTT. This gives the protein CASSLEPSGKRGTDTQYF.

V usage is TRBV7-9 and J usage is TRBJ1-1; no reliable D call. The ends were cut back, 7 bases at V and 2 bases at J, with 23 bases in the middle. The CDR3 has 17 residues. In germline, CDR1 is SEHNR, CDR2 FQNEAQ (reference sequence). The CDR3 region is CASTRRRTETKNTEAFF. In DNA, the CDR3 is TGTGCCAGCACTCGAAGACGGACTGAGACGAAAAACACTGAAGCTTTCTTT.

J is TRBJ2-5 and V is TRBV5-1; TRBD1 matches at 9 bases. The CDR3 extends over 14 amino acids. With 4 bases clipped from V and 5 bases from J, the junction kept 6 bases outside the gene matches. CDR1 SGHRS and CDR2 YFSETQ come from the germline V gene. The CDR3: CASSAGTGRETQYF. CDR3 bases: TGCGCCAGCAGCGCCGGGACAGGGCGGGAGACCCAGTACTTC.

This clone has only a few counts. This chain links TRBV4-3 with TRBJ2-2; 9 nucleotides agree with TRBD2. Per germline, CDR1 LGHNA and CDR2 YSLEER. V shed 4 bases, J shed 6 bases, and the junction held 3 bases outside the gene matches. CDR3 length: 14 amino acids. The CDR3 is CASSLSGSAGELFF. The DNA of the CDR3 is TGCGCCAGCAGCCTTAGCGGGAGTGCCGGGGAGCTGTTTTTT.

This chain connects TRBV6-6 to TRBJ2-7, with unresolved D. V was clipped by 0 bases and J by 1 base, with 10 bases between them. The CDR3 covers 15 residues. Germline CDR1 is MNHNY and CDR2 is SVGAGI (reference sequence). CDR3 residues: CASSYSDDFSYEQYF. The CDR3 bases are TGTGCCAGCAGTTACTCGGACGATTTTTCCTACGAGCAGTACTTC.

The sample holds one count of this clone. The chain carries TRBV27 and TRBJ2-7; D unresolved. This CDR3 has 15 residues. Germline V lookup: CDR1 MNHEY, CDR2 SMNVEV (reference sequence). Trimming shortened V by 4 bases and J by 0 bases, and 13 bases separated the two germline ends. The CDR3 nucleotides are TGTGCCAGCAGTTCGTCGACGGAAAGCTCCTACGAGCAGTACTTC. As protein: CASSSSTESSYEQYF.

This clone turned up a few times. This chain joins TRBV7-3 and TRBJ2-7, with D tentatively TRBD1 (6 bases). Germline-derived CDR1 and CDR2 are SGHTA and FQGTGA. Trimming pared 4 bases from V and 2 bases from J, leaving 12 bases between. The CDR3 spans 14 residues. The CDR3 here is CASSSTGYPYEQYF. The CDR3 coding sequence is TGTGCCAGCAGCTCAACAGGGTATCCCTACGAGCAGTACTTC.

This sequence joins TRBV5-1 and TRBJ2-7, with TRBD1 matching 9 bases. V shed 2 bases, J shed 2 bases, and the junction held 11 bases outside the gene matches. Looked up from germline, CDR1 is SGHRS and CDR2 is YFSETQ. This CDR3 has 17 residues. CDR3 nucleotides: TGCGCCAGCAGCTTTGGCTGGGACAGGGTAGCTACCTACGAGCAGTACTTC. It is translated as CASSFGWDRVATYEQYF. The variable domain in full, with the rest retrieved from reference TRBV5-1 and TRBJ2-7, is KAGVTQTPRYLIKTRGQQVTLSCSPISGHRSVSWYQQTPGQGLQFLFEYFSETQRNKGNFPGRFSGRQFSNSRSEMNVSTLELGDSALYLCASSFGWDRVATYEQYFGPGTRLTVT.

This clone appeared a few times. This rearrangement joins TRBV18 to TRBJ2-2; 9 bases fit TRBD2. This CDR3 is 15 amino acids long. V lost 2 bases to trimming and J lost 5 bases; unmatched junction nucleotides: 3. Germline-derived CDR1 and CDR2 are KGHSH and LQKENI. The CDR3 here is CASSPGLAQTGELFF. CDR3 sequence (DNA): TGTGCCAGCTCACCAGGACTAGCGCAAACCGGGGAGCTGTTTTTT. The full variable domain, rest sourced from reference TRBV18 and TRBJ2-2, is NAGVMQNPRHLVRRRGQEARLRCSPMKGHSHVYWYRQLPEEGLKFMVYLQKENIIDESGMPKERFSAEFPKEGPSILRIQQVVRGDSAAYFCASSPGLAQTGELFFGEGSRLTVL.